This TCR beta chain comes out of a study of blood T cells in healthy people across ages. Primers used in a second PCR of about 6 to 11 cycles were a sample-barcoded 5' primer and a J-beta primer mix. A single record per CDR3 protein comes from TCRdb applying MiXCR to the 5' RACE reads. Among approximately 730,000 distinct CDR3 sequences, approximately 53% were seen once, and the ten largest hold about two fifths. The TCR sequence derives from a man older than 75 in good health. Input material: blood.

This CDR3 reads CASSAYSRGYTF. The CDR3 bases are TGTGCCAGCAGTGCCTATTCGCGAGGCTACACCTTC. V gene TRBV6-5 combines with J gene TRBJ1-2; D is uncertain. This CDR3 is 12 amino acids long. Per the germline V gene, CDR1 is MNHEY and CDR2 is SVGAGI. V lost 5 bases, J lost 8 bases, and 12 bases lay in between.